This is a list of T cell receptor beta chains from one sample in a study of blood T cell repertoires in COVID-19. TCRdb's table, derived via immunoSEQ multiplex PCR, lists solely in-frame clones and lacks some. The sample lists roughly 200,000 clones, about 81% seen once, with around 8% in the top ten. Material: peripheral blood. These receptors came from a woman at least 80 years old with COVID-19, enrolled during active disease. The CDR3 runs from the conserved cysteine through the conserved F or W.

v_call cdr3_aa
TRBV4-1 CASSRNPGQMNEKLFF
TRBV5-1 CASSSPDNYGYTF
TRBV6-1 CASSEAGGRSTDTQYF
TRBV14 CASSQAGTKNIQYF
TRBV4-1 CASSEARGYQNSPLHF
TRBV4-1 CASSLGQQSDFHF
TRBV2 CASKRVRLAANYEQYF
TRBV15 CATSRDGTSGYEQYF
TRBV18 CASSPPSRGYNEQFF
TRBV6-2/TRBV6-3 CASSLGGPNTYEQYF
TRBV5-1 CASSSQGAEQYF
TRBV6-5 CAAIGQLLDKAFF
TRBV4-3 CASSQGSRGVSGELFF
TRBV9 CASSFLDGRNTYNEQFF
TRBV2 CASRIAGANTGELFF
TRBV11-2 CASSLDPRSAKNIQYF
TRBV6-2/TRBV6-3 CASSYSSGGPGDEQYF
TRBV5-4 CASSGGQFYGYTF
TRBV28 CASRDRVWLAFF
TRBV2 CASSHDEKLFF
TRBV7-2 CASSRTSGRVEQFF
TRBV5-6 CASSTRQGNQPQHF